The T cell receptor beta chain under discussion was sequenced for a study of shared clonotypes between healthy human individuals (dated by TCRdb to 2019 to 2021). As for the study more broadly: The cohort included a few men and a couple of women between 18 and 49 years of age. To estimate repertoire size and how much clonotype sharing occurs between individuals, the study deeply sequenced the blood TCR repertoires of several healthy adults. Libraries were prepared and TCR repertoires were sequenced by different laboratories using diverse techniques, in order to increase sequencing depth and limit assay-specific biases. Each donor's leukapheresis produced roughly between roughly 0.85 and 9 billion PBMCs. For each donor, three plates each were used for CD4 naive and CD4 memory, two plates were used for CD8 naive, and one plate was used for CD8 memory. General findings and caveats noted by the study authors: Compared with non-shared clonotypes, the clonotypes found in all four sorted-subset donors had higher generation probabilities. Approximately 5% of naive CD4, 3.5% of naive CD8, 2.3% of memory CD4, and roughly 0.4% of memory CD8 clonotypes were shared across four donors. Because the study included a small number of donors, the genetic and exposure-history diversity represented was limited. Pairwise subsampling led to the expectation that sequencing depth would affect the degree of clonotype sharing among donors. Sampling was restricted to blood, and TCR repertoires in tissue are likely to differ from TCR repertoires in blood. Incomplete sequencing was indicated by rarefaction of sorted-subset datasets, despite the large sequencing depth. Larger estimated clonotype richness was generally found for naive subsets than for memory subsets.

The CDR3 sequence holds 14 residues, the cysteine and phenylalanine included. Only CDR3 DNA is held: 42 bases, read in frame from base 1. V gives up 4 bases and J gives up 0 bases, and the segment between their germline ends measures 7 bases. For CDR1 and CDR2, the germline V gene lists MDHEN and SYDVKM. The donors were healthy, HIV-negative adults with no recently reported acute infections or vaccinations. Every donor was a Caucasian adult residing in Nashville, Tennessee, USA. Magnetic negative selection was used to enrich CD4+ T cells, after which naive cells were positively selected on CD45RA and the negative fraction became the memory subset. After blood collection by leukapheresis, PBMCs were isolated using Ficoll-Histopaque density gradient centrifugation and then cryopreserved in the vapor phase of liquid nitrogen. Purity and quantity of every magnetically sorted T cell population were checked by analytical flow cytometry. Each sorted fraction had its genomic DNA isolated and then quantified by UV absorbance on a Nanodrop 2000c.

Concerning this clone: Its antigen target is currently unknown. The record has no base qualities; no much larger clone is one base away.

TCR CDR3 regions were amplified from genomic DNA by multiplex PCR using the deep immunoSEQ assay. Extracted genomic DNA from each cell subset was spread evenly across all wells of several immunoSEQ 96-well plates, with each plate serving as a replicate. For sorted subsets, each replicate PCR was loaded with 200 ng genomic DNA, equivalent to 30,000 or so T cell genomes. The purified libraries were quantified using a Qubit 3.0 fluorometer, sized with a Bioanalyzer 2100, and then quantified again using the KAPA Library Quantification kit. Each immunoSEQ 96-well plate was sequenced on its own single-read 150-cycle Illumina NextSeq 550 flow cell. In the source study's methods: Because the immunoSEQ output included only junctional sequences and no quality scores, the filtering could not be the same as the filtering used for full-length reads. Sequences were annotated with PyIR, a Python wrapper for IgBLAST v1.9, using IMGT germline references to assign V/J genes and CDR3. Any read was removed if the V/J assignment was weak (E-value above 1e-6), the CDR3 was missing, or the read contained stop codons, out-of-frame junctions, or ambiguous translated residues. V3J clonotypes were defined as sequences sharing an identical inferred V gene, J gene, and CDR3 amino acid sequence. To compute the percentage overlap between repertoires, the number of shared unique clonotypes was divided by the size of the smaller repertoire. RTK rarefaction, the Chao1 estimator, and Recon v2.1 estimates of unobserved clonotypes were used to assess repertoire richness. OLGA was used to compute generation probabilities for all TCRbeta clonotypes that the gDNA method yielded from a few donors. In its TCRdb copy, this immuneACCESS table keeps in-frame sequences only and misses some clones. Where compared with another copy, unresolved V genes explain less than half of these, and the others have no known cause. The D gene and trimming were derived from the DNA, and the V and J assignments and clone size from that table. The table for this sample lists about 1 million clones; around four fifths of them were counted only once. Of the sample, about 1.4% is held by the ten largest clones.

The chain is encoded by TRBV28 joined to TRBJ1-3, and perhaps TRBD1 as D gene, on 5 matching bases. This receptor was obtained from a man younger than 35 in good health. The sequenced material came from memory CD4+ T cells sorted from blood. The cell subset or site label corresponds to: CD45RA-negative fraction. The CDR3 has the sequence CASSSGFSGNTIYF. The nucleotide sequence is TGTGCCAGCAGTTCAGGGTTCTCTGGAAACACCATATATTTT.